These 31 T cell receptor beta chains share one sample of origin, sequenced in a study of blood T cell repertoires in COVID-19. Repertoires were generated with immunoSEQ multiplex PCR, while TCRdb's copy carries only in-frame clones and drops some. The table lists tens of thousands of clones, approximately 82% of them singletons. The sample comprised peripheral blood. Receptor source: a man aged 45-65 years with active or convalescent COVID-19.

The chain joins TRBV28 to TRBJ1-2, with 7 positions matching TRBD1. The CDR3 spans 14 residues. V trimming: 5 bases; J trimming: 5 bases; junction bases outside the gene matches: 8. The germline V gene has CDR1 MDHEN and CDR2 SYDVKM. This CDR3 is CASSPPGTVYGYTF. CDR3 nucleotides: TGTGCCAGCAGTCCCCCCGGGACAGTTTATGGCTACACCTTC.

CDR3 in amino acids: CASSLAGSGGPQAQYF. The CDR3 nucleotides read TGCGCCAGCAGCTTGGCCGGGAGCGGGGGGCCCCAGGCCCAGTACTTC. V is TRBV5-1 and J is TRBJ2-5; TRBD2 matches at 9 bases. Germline assignment: CDR1 SGHRS and CDR2 YFSETQ. V lost 0 bases, J lost 9 bases, and 12 bases stayed unmatched. The CDR3 totals 16 residues.

This rearrangement joins TRBV19 to TRBJ1-1; D gene ambiguous. V lost 5 bases and J lost 7, with 8 bases in between. CDR1 and CDR2 (germline): LNHDA, SQIVND (reference sequence). This CDR3 region has 11 residues. CDR3 in amino acids: CASSSWSEAFF. The CDR3 region has the DNA TGTGCCAGTAGTTCATGGAGTGAAGCTTTCTTT.

The chain uses TRBV7-2 and TRBJ2-7; no reliable D call. The CDR3 covers 14 residues. Germline CDR1 reads SGHTA; CDR2 reads FQGNSA. V was pared by 1 base and J by 3 bases, with 10 bases between. CDR3 in DNA: TGTGCCAGCAGCTTAGGCGCAGGCAGCTACGAGCAGTACTTC. This translates into CASSLGAGSYEQYF.

The chain employs TRBV30 and TRBJ2-3; 8 nucleotides agree with TRBD2. V lost 0 bases, J lost 6 bases, and 17 bases stayed unmatched. Germline CDR1 and CDR2: GTSNPN and SVGIG (reference sequence). The CDR3 runs to 18 residues. CDR3 residues: CAWSVLVGGGARADTQYF. The CDR3 DNA reads TGTGCCTGGAGTGTACTGGTCGGGGGGGGTGCTAGGGCGGATACGCAGTATTTT.

V and J are TRBV5-1 and TRBJ2-5; tentative D call: TRBD1 (6 bases). Trimming removed 2 bases from V and 2 bases from J, with 13 bases in between. The CDR3 loop spans 15 amino acids. From germline, CDR1 is SGHRS and CDR2 YFSETQ. CDR3 DNA sequence: TGCGCCAGCAGCTTTGCAGGGGATGGGCAAGAGACCCAGTACTTC. This gives the protein CASSFAGDGQETQYF.

This clone was detected many times. V usage is TRBV12-3 or TRBV12-4 and J usage is TRBJ1-2; 9 positions match TRBD1. V lost 3 bases to trimming and J lost 8 bases; unmatched junction nucleotides: 4. The CDR3 is made up of 13 amino acids. The CDR3 nucleotides are TGTGCCAGCAGTTTTACAGGGGGCGAAGGCTACACCTTC. Translating gives CASSFTGGEGYTF.

The V call is TRBV19, the J call TRBJ2-3; 10 bases match TRBD2. The CDR3 length is 16 residues. CDR1 is LNHDA, CDR2 SQIVND, per germline (reference sequence). V shed 1 base, J shed 1 base, and the junction held 2 bases outside the gene matches. CDR3 DNA sequence: TGTGCCAGTAGTATAGTTGGGACTAGCGGCACAGATACGCAGTATTTT. This translates into CASSIVGTSGTDTQYF.

A remark on this clone: This same CDR3 is encoded by further DNA sequences in the sample. The chain employs TRBV5-1 and TRBJ2-1, with TRBD2 identical over 11 bases. The germline gives CDR1 SGHRS, CDR2 YFSETQ. The junction had 2 bases not matched to a gene; V was cut back by 0 bases and J by 3 bases. The CDR3 is made up of 16 amino acids. As DNA, the CDR3 is TGCGCCAGCAGCTTGGCCCTAGCGGGGGGCTACAATGAGCAGTTCTTC. Its translation is CASSLALAGGYNEQFF. Full variable domain (outside the CDR3, taken from reference TRBV5-1 and TRBJ2-1): KAGVTQTPRYLIKTRGQQVTLSCSPISGHRSVSWYQQTPGQGLQFLFEYFSETQRNKGNFPGRFSGRQFSNSRSEMNVSTLELGDSALYLCASSLALAGGYNEQFFGPGTRLTVL.

The V call is TRBV28, the J call TRBJ1-1; TRBD1 matches 12 bases. Trimming at V came to 4 bases and at J to 1 base, leaving 1 base not matched to a gene. There are 15 residues in the CDR3. CDR1 and CDR2 from the germline V gene are MDHEN and SYDVKM. The CDR3 DNA is TGTGCCAGCAGTTCGGGACAGGGGGCGAACACTGAAGCTTTCTTT. It encodes CASSSGQGANTEAFF.

The rearrangement uses TRBV7-2 and TRBJ2-7; 10 bases are a match to TRBD2. This CDR3 contains 17 residues. The V segment lost 0 bases and the J segment 1 base; nucleotides outside the gene matches: 6. Germline loops: CDR1 SGHTA, CDR2 FQGNSA. For the CDR3, the DNA is TGTGCCAGCAGCTTAGCGGCACGGACTAGCGGATCCTACGAGCAGTACTTC. This sequence encodes CASSLAARTSGSYEQYF.

The chain uses TRBV19 and TRBJ1-5; 8 bases map to TRBD1. The germline V gene encodes CDR1 LNHDA and CDR2 SQIVND (reference sequence). There are 14 residues in the CDR3. The J segment lost 3 bases and the V segment lost 5 bases, leaving 3 bases of the junction unmatched. The CDR3 DNA is TGTGCCAGTAGTTCGACAGGGGCCAATCAGCCCCAGCATTTT. Amino acid sequence: CASSSTGANQPQHF.

The V and J genes are TRBV6-5 and TRBJ1-6, with 7 bases matching TRBD1. The CDR3 is 14 amino acids. In germline, CDR1 is MNHEY, CDR2 SVGAGI. J was trimmed by 7 bases and V by 11 bases; bases with no gene match: 11. As DNA, the CDR3 is TGTGCCGTCCGCGGGACAGTAGAAAATTCACCCCTCCACTTT. Translation: CAVRGTVENSPLHF.

The DNA for the CDR3 is TGTGCCAGCAGCTCGACAGGCAACCAAGAGACCCAGTACTTC. It yields the protein CASSSTGNQETQYF. The J gene is TRBJ2-5, the V gene TRBV11-3; possible D gene TRBD1, 6 bases. The CDR3 sequence is 14 residues long. The ends were cut back, 4 bases at V and 0 bases at J, with 9 bases in the middle. Looked up from germline, CDR1 is SGHNT and CDR2 is YENEEA. Complete variable domain (other parts from reference TRBV11-3 and TRBJ2-5): EAGVVQSPRYKIIEKKQPVAFWCNPISGHNTLYWYLQNLGQGPELLIRYENEEAVDDSQLPKDRFSAERLKGVDSTLKIQPAELGDSAVYLCASSSTGNQETQYFGPGTRLLVL.

The J gene is TRBJ1-2, the V gene TRBV5-6; D ambiguous. V was pared by 6 bases and J by 6 bases, with 15 bases between. CDR3 size: 13 residues. Germline CDR1 SGHDT, CDR2 YYEEEE. The CDR3 DNA follows: TGTGCCAGCACTCCCTGGGAGGTAAATGGCTACACCTTC. It encodes CASTPWEVNGYTF.

The rearrangement joins TRBV21-1 to TRBJ2-7; the table's D call, TRBD1, was not checked against the DNA. TRBV21-1 is deemed a pseudogene. This CDR3 is 16 amino acids long. The CDR3 loop is CASSSPRSRARDEQYV. In DNA form, the CDR3 reads TGTGCCAGCAGCTCCCCGCGGTCCAGGGCAAGGGACGAGCAGTACGTC.

The gene calls are TRBV28 and TRBJ2-7, with D possibly being TRBD2 (6 bases). The CDR3 consists of 12 residues. The V end was cut by 4 bases, the J end by 5 bases, with 9 bases between. Germline V lookup: CDR1 MDHEN, CDR2 SYDVKM. CDR3 nucleotides: TGTGCCAGCAGTTCCGCGGGACACGAGCAGTACGTC. This sequence encodes CASSSAGHEQYV.

V and J are TRBV4-3 and TRBJ1-6; D perhaps matches TRBD1 (5 bases). The V end was cut by 3 bases, the J end by 4 bases, with 16 bases between. The CDR3 runs to 17 residues. The germline CDR1 and CDR2 sequences are LGHNA and YSLEER. The CDR3 sequence: CASSQGVGGQYNSPLHF. The CDR3 region has the DNA TGCGCCAGCAGCCAGGGGGTGGGGGGTCAATATAATTCACCCCTCCACTTT.

The chain recombines TRBV15 with TRBJ1-2, with a weak D call TRBD1 (5 bases). Deletions cut 3 bases from V and 1 base from J, with 15 bases between. The CDR3 is 16 amino acids. The germline gives CDR1 LNHNV, CDR2 YYDKDF (reference sequence). The CDR3 DNA reads as TGTGCCACCAGCAGGGGTGACAGCGCTTATAACTATGGCTACACCTTC. Its translation: CATSRGDSAYNYGYTF.

J is TRBJ2-3 and V is TRBV11-3; D is uncertain. Trimming removed 1 base at V and 5 bases at J, with 7 bases between. CDR1 is SGHNT, CDR2 YENEEA, per germline. The CDR3 covers 13 residues. The CDR3 reads CASSLGTGDTQYF. The CDR3 region has the DNA TGTGCCAGCAGCTTAGGTACCGGAGATACGCAGTATTTT.

This clone was counted a few times. A far larger clone differs by one base, so this is likely a read error. The J gene is TRBJ2-3, the V gene TRBV7-6, with 9 bases lining up with TRBD2. Germline lookup yields CDR1 SGHVS and CDR2 FNYEAQ. The CDR3 has 15 residues. V lost 1 base to trimming and J lost 5 bases; unmatched junction nucleotides: 4. In nucleotides, the CDR3 is TGTGCCAGCAGCTTAGGGGGCGGGGGGGGAGATACGCAGTATTTT. Amino acids: CASSLGGGGGDTQYF.

The chain carries TRBV11-2 and TRBJ1-5, with D tentatively TRBD1 (5 bases). Trimming pared 6 bases from V and 13 bases from J, leaving 19 bases between. Germline CDR1 is SGHAT and CDR2 is FQNNGV. The CDR3 consists of 13 residues. CDR3 bases: TGTGCCAGCAGTCCAGACTCCAGGGCTTCACAGCATTTT. It codes for CASSPDSRASQHF.

The J gene is TRBJ2-4, the V gene TRBV28; tentative D call: TRBD1 (6 bases). CDR3 size: 14 residues. V was cut by 5 bases and J by 8 bases, with 16 bases left in between. Germline values: CDR1 MDHEN, CDR2 SYDVKM. CDR3 amino acids: CASSKGDLGDIQYF. CDR3 sequence (DNA): TGTGCCAGCAGTAAGGGGGACCTGGGGGACATTCAGTACTTC.

A word on this clone: Other DNA sequences in the sample encode the same CDR3. The chain carries TRBV18 and TRBJ1-6; TRBD1 matches at 7 bases. Looked up from germline, CDR1 is KGHSH and CDR2 is LQKENI. Unmatched junction bases numbered 1, after V lost 3 bases and J lost 5 bases. The CDR3 sequence is 14 residues long. For the CDR3, the DNA is TGTGCCAGCTCACCGGGACAGAATAATTCACCCCTCCACTTT. It translates to CASSPGQNNSPLHF.

CDR3: CASSADRDSTQPQHF. The CDR3 region has the DNA TGTGCCAGCAGTGCGGACAGGGACAGTACTCAGCCCCAGCATTTT. V gene TRBV6-2 or TRBV6-3 combines with J gene TRBJ1-5, with 8 bases that match TRBD1. The V and J ends lost 5 bases and 6 bases, in that order; junction bases with no gene match: 9. Germline CDR1 MNHEY, CDR2 SVGEGT. The CDR3 covers 15 residues.

This sequence joins TRBV7-9 and TRBJ1-3, with D perhaps matching TRBD1 (5 bases). CDR3 length equals 15 residues. V was pared by 1 base and J by 4 bases, with 11 bases between. Germline V gene data show CDR1 as SEHNR and CDR2 as FQNEAQ (reference sequence). The CDR3 is CASSLVRGSGNTIYF. In DNA form, the CDR3 reads TGTGCCAGCAGCTTAGTTCGGGGGTCGGGAAACACCATATATTTT.

A word on this clone: Within the sample, other DNA sequences also encode this same CDR3. V gene TRBV5-1 combines with J gene TRBJ1-1; no firm D call. Germline V CDR1 and CDR2: SGHRS, YFSETQ. This CDR3 contains 13 residues. V lost 0 bases and J 1 base, leaving 4 bases between the germline ends. The CDR3 region has the DNA TGCGCCAGCAGCTTGGGAGGGAACACTGAAGCTTTCTTT. Translating gives CASSLGGNTEAFF.

J is TRBJ1-5 and V is TRBV2; perhaps TRBD1 as D (6 bases). V lost 4 bases and J 2 bases, leaving 12 bases between the germline ends. Germline lookup yields CDR1 SNHLY and CDR2 FYNNEI. CDR3 size: 15 residues. CDR3 coding DNA: TGTGCCAGCAGTGGGGGGGGCGGGGGCAATCAGCCCCAGCATTTT. Translation: CASSGGGGGNQPQHF.

The V call is TRBV5-8, the J call TRBJ1-5; tentative D call: TRBD1 (6 bases). Germline CDR1 reads SGHTS; CDR2 reads YDEGEE. The length of the CDR3 is 17 residues. Trimming pared 0 bases from V and 3 bases from J, leaving 16 bases between. CDR3 loop: CASSLAVDSRVNQPQHF. In nucleotides, the CDR3 is TGTGCCAGCAGCTTGGCCGTGGACAGTCGGGTCAATCAGCCCCAGCATTTT.

The chain employs TRBV28 and TRBJ1-5, with 7 nucleotides matching TRBD1. This CDR3 region has 15 residues. The germline gives CDR1 MDHEN, CDR2 SYDVKM. Trimming cost V 4 bases and J 4 bases; bases outside gene matches: 7. The CDR3 sequence is CASSSSGTVNQPQHF. DNA of the CDR3: TGTGCCAGCAGTTCCTCTGGGACAGTAAATCAGCCCCAGCATTTT.

This sequence joins TRBV28 and TRBJ2-7; a possible D gene is TRBD1 (6 bases). Trimming took 2 bases from V and 2 from J, leaving 13 bases between them. Germline loops: CDR1 MDHEN, CDR2 SYDVKM. CDR3 size: 15 residues. The CDR3, as DNA: TGTGCCAGCAGTTTAGCAGGGGCTCCTACCTACGAGCAGTACTTC. It yields the protein CASSLAGAPTYEQYF.